One and the same sample provided the 5 T cell receptor beta chains below, sequenced in a study of blood T cells in healthy people across ages. Through a sample-barcoded 5' primer and a J-beta primer mix, a second PCR was run for roughly 6 to 12 cycles. TCRdb called the 5' RACE reads again in MiXCR, with one record for every CDR3 protein. Among about 1 million distinct CDR3 sequences listed, 40% to 45% were seen once. Sample: blood. The receptors stem from an older woman in good health.

In its sample, this clonotype was seen a few times. This chain joins TRBV7-9 and TRBJ1-4; unclear D gene. Trimming shortened V by 5 bases and J by 2 bases, and 15 bases separated the two germline ends. In germline, CDR1 is SEHNR, CDR2 FQNEAQ (reference sequence). The CDR3 sequence is 16 residues long. CDR3 amino acids: CASSTLSGATNEKLFF. As DNA, the CDR3 is TGTGCCAGCAGCACCCTATCGGGCGCGACTAATGAAAAACTGTTTTTT.

This clonotype was recorded many times. The J gene is TRBJ2-1, the V gene TRBV6-1; 11 nucleotides match TRBD2. CDR1 MNHNS and CDR2 SASEGT come from the germline V gene. The CDR3 consists of 17 residues. The J segment lost 2 bases and the V segment lost 6 bases, leaving 9 bases of the junction unmatched. The CDR3 protein is CASRDSLAGGPYNEQFF. The CDR3 bases are TGTGCCAGCAGGGACAGTTTAGCGGGAGGGCCCTACAATGAGCAGTTCTTC.

The V gene is TRBV2, the J gene TRBJ1-2, with D unclear. V was cut by 5 bases and J by 5 bases, with 12 bases left in between. The CDR3 runs 13 residues. Germline values: CDR1 SNHLY, CDR2 FYNNEI. The CDR3 coding sequence is TGTGCCAGCAGTATTCAGGACCTTTATGGCTACACCTTC. Amino acids: CASSIQDLYGYTF.

The rearrangement uses TRBV20-1 and TRBJ2-7; unclear D gene. The CDR3 sequence is 14 residues long. The V end lost 4 bases, the J end lost 2 bases, and 15 bases lay between the germline ends. CDR1 DFQATT and CDR2 SNEGSKA come from the germline V gene (reference sequence). The CDR3 DNA reads TGCAGTGCTACCCGGACGGATCTTCCCTACGAGCAGTACTTC. This codes for CSATRTDLPYEQYF.

The V call is TRBV5-1, the J call TRBJ2-3; 7 bases agree with TRBD2. V shed 3 bases, J shed 3 bases, and the junction held 10 bases outside the gene matches. Germline values: CDR1 SGHRS, CDR2 YFSETQ. The CDR3 is made up of 16 amino acids. This CDR3 reads CASSSVSGGYTDTQYF. CDR3 nucleotides: TGCGCCAGCAGCTCCGTGTCGGGAGGTTATACAGATACGCAGTATTTT. The full variable domain, with the rest looked up from reference TRBV5-1 and TRBJ2-3, is KAGVTQTPRYLIKTRGQQVTLSCSPISGHRSVSWYQQTPGQGLQFLFEYFSETQRNKGNFPGRFSGRQFSNSRSEMNVSTLELGDSALYLCASSSVSGGYTDTQYFGPGTRLTVL.